This T cell receptor (beta chain) was retrieved from a study of blood T cell repertoires in COVID-19. Study as a whole: COVID-19 samples collected from the United States, Italy and Spain covered acute and convalescent phases. From T cells, B-cell-depleted T cells, or PBMCs came the material, which was cDNA or gDNA.

Methods used by the authors: Reference gene primers were amplified, and this amplification served to estimate nucleated cell counts. This table comes from immunoSEQ multiplex PCR, and its TCRdb copy is limited to in-frame clones, with some not included. Clone size and the V and J calls come from that table; the DNA yielded D and trimming. The sample yields roughly 71,000 clones, approximately 87% seen once. This CDR3 comprises 12 residues. Trimming removed 0 bases from V and 6 bases from J, with 4 bases in between. The germline V gene has CDR1 LGHDT and CDR2 YNNKEL (reference sequence). The sequencing input was peripheral blood. The sequence came from a woman of 80 years or more with acute or convalescent COVID-19. The V gene is TRBV3-1 (or the pseudogene TRBV3-2), the J gene TRBJ2-3; no definite D call. The CDR3 bases are TGTGCCAGCAGCCAAGAGAGGGATACGCAGTATTTT. It translates to CASSQERDTQYF.